This T cell receptor beta chain was sequenced in a study of cytomegalovirus exposure and HLA in healthy donors listed by TCRdb under 2017. Describing the broader study: An earlier analysis of 587 of the donors reported 276 Gb of sequence data and 117 million unique TCR beta sequences obtained from about 179 million T cells. Donor age, sex, ethnicity and CMV serostatus were compiled alongside the repertoire data. Along with the approximately 670-subject first cohort, a separate validation cohort of roughly 110 different subjects was used. Because of strong linkage in the cohort, roughly five DR-DQ haplotypes were treated as single units for association and clustering. To decide whether each TCR beta V gene segment behaved as functional or pseudogenic, an earlier analysis of some 580 of the donors relied on high-throughput TCR beta sequencing. Among under 450 genotyped donors of the cohort, an average of approximately 230,000 unique TCR beta nucleotide sequences were sequenced per donor, about a sixth of them non-productive. The study used immunosequencing to profile the T cell repertoires of approximately 690 subjects and linked those repertoires to cytomegalovirus serostatus. Every repertoire in the discovery cohort had been generated on one and the same sequencing platform. Typing coverage differed by locus: A, B, C, DRB1 and DQB1 were typed in about 629-640 donors, DQA1 in about 500, DPA1 in approximately 610, and DPB1 in 400 to 490. The study was designed to test whether signatures of past pathogen exposure could be identified by cataloging public T cell receptors. Roughly 300 gigabases of sequencing data and 70 million to 100 million unique TCR sequences were included in an early release covering 500 to 750 HLA-typed donors. Genome-wide SNP genotypes for about 65% of the 666 donors were used in a later genetic analysis, which treated that subset as a discovery cohort. HLA typing covered class I and class II loci at four-digit resolution. Rather than using new phenotypic data, the later analysis identified candidate immune exposures from TCR beta sequences and from how often those sequences occurred across donors. To predict cytomegalovirus infection status, the study combined high-throughput TCR immunosequencing, statistical association of individual TCRs with disease status, and machine learning. Among the approximately 430 genotyped donors, around 81% belonged to the genetic ancestry cluster associated with self-reported Caucasian donors. A later analysis re-analyzed previously published TCR beta repertoires from 650 to 800 donors and added high-resolution HLA genotyping to study TCR occurrence patterns.

What the research found in general, with its limitations: Most CMV-associated TCR beta chains appeared to be HLA-restricted in a later analysis, and the HLA associations seemed to be driven largely by CMV exposure. Immune exposure information for the cohort was limited to CMV serostatus. The earlier analysis of approximately 540 of the donors excluded 15 to 20 rarely observed V segments, including chromosome 9 orphons, because counts were too low. According to a later analysis, TCR association rates differed among HLA loci, with DRB1 alleles showing the most associated TCRs and HLA-C alleles showing the fewest. The study listed around 160 TCR beta chains as associated with cytomegalovirus. The authors suggested that the approach could potentially be extended to other disease states and immunological phenotypes. A further reported finding was that TCR beta sequences accurately predicted the HLA-A and HLA-B alleles for most subjects in the first cohort. Most TCR sequences were observed very rarely across donors, whereas some public TCRs were present in many individuals. Compared with equally common non-associated chains, HLA-associated TCR beta chains in a later analysis were more clonally expanded and had lower generation probabilities. Linkage disequilibrium might explain the correlated functional status among segregating V segments, but an unknown experimental factor could not be excluded. In an earlier analysis of some 500 of the donors, most TCR beta V segments appeared in productive rearrangements about 87% or about 30% of the time, broadly matching IMGT annotations. Specific HLA alleles were associated with roughly 16,000 TCR beta sequences at a false discovery rate of 0.05 in a later analysis. A later analysis reported that several top co-occurrence clusters appeared linked to parvovirus B19, influenza, CMV and Epstein-Barr virus. Only TCR beta chains were sequenced in this cohort, and the absence of alpha or paired-chain data limited detectable features. In vitro tests confirmed that a few of the cytomegalovirus-associated TCR beta chains recognize cytomegalovirus antigens. According to a later genetic analysis, donors in an Asian-associated ancestry cluster had fewer N-insertions in productive TCRs than the roughly 670-donor mean. In both the original and validation cohorts, the classifier was reported to diagnose cytomegalovirus status with high specificity and sensitivity. Because HLA typing was unavailable for some donors at each locus, only the typed subset was used in association tests. A cluster of highly shared sequence variants was judged likely to be a technical artifact of the sequencing pipeline. Sequencing depth was assumed to be roughly uniform across donors in the presence/absence analyses, though that assumption may not hold. When HLA alleles, especially DR and DQ, strongly co-occurred, TCR associations were difficult to assign to individual alleles. A later genetic analysis associated a missense DCLRE1C variant with V-gene and J-gene trimming of TCR beta chains, and an independent cohort replicated the association.

The library was obtained by the immunoSEQ multiplex PCR assay. A mixture of 60 forward primers for TCR Vbeta segments and 13 reverse primers for TCR Jbeta segments was used in the multiplex PCR. The CDR3 region of rearranged TCR beta genes was amplified from genomic DNA with a multiplex PCR assay. The amplified TCR beta libraries were sequenced on the Illumina HiSeq System as 87-base-pair reads. Per the source publication's procedure: In a later analysis, tens of millions of unique TCR beta chains were counted across the roughly 700 repertoires, and roughly 11 million of these chains were shared by at least two donors. To remove PCR and sequencing errors, raw reads were error-corrected and collapsed into unique sequences using a nearest-neighbor algorithm that merged closely related sequences. Alignment of CDR3 sequences to IMGT reference sequences was used to assign V, D and J gene segments. Each retained sequence needed at least a six-nucleotide match to both a V gene segment and a J gene segment. Rearrangements were classified as productive when the CDR3 lacked stop codons and remained in frame with V and J, and all other rearrangements were classified as non-productive. Following IMGT convention, CDR3 was defined as the stretch from the second conserved V-encoded cysteine up to the conserved J-encoded phenylalanine. Sequences without an unambiguous match to a single V gene segment were excluded from the earlier analysis of 450 to 750 of the donors. In an earlier analysis of 500 to 750 of the donors, V segments were called functional above 56.7% productive rearrangements and were called segregating when the between-donor standard deviation exceeded 5%. A statistical classification framework was built for diagnosing cytomegalovirus status from the catalog of TCR beta chain sequences. V and J gene assignment, in a later analysis, came from comparing TCR nucleotide sequences with IMGT/GENE-DB human TR gene sequences. A later analysis assigned CDR3 sequences and most-parsimonious VDJ recombination scenarios with the TCRdist pipeline. A later analysis defined each TCR beta chain by its CDR3 amino acid sequence plus V-gene family, and excluded reads lacking a unique V-gene family. As a way to deal with suspected cross-contamination and a sequencing artifact, a later analysis dropped 592 nucleotide sequences that were highly shared and had low generation probability. In a later analysis, a clonal expansion index was calculated for each public chain from normalized within-repertoire ranks of inferred template counts. In a later analysis, generation probabilities were computed with a VDJ recombination model fitted to out-of-frame rearrangements, and the resulting probabilities were checked against IGoR. In a later analysis, TCR-TCR, TCR-HLA and TCR-CMV co-occurrence was scored with hypergeometric tests, and a repertoire-size bias correction was applied to TCR pairs. A later analysis estimated false discovery rates by permuting HLA or CMV assignments 20 times. In a later analysis, co-occurring TCRs were grouped using DBSCAN, and TCRdist sequence similarity was added for clustering within HLA-allele-positive subsets. Repertoires with fewer than 30,000 or more than 120,000 public chains were left out of co-occurrence clustering, as were five repertoires with anomalous nucleotide sharing. The immuneACCESS repertoire file appears here via TCRdb, limited to in-frame rearrangements. These files lack a portion of the clones; in checked studies, under half of the deficit traces to unresolved V genes, and the cause of the others is not known. That table supplies the V and J calls and clone size; D and trimming were determined from the DNA. Across this sample there are 150,000 to 200,000 clones, with roughly 80% seen only once. 1.7% of the sample goes to the ten largest clones.

Details on this clone: No antigen is known for it. Per-nucleotide qualities are absent, and no much larger clonotype sits a single base away.

The cohort consisted of more than 650 healthy bone marrow donors. At the time of sampling, every cohort member was nominally healthy, though immune exposures that went unrecorded were likely present. The donor was CMV seronegative and was included in the group of a few hundred seronegative cohort members. Every donor gave a peripheral blood sample, and the peripheral blood mononuclear cells from that sample were used for TCR beta sequencing. Genomic DNA was extracted from the blood cell samples with the Qiagen DNeasy Blood Extraction Kit. Sequenced sample: PBMCs. The TCR comes from a woman aged 18-30 years in good health and CMV-seronegative.

Here is the DNA: TGTGCCAGTAGTATAGATCAGGTAGTTTCAGATACGCAGTATTTT. Its translation reads: CASSIDQVVSDTQYF. The chain is made from TRBV19 and TRBJ2-3, with the D gene too uncertain to name. V sheds 0 bases and J sheds 4 bases, leaving 11 bases between their ends. Counted from cysteine to phenylalanine, this CDR3 has 15 amino acids. Of all the DNA, just the CDR3 is kept, 45 bases in frame from base 1. Via the germline V gene (reference sequence), CDR1 is LNHDA and CDR2 SQIVND.